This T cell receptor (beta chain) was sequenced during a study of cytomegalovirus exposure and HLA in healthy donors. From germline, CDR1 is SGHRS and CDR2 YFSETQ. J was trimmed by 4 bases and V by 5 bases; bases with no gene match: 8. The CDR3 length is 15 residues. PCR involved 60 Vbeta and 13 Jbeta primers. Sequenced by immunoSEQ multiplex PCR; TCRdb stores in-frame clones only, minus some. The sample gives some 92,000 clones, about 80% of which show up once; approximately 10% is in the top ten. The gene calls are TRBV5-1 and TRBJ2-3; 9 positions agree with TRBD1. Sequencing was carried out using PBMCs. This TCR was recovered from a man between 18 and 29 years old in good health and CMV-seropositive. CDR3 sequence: CASRSRDRESDTQYF. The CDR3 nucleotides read TGCGCCAGCAGATCCCGGGACAGGGAATCAGATACGCAGTATTTT.